Listed below are T cell receptor beta chains from one sample, sequenced in a study of blood T cell repertoires in COVID-19. Clones were read by immunoSEQ multiplex PCR, and TCRdb kept only the in-frame ones, dropping some. The data hold under 250,000 clones, with over 80% observed a single time. The sample comprised peripheral blood. These receptors originate from a human donor in a cohort sampled during active COVID-19. Both conserved end residues are part of each CDR3. The order of the fields is clone size, J gene, D gene, V gene, CDR3 protein, CDR3 DNA. D genes are given only for firm matches. The listing skips clone size in some rows; elsewhere it reads once, few, many or a size class.

. | TRBJ2-1 | . | TRBV2 | CASSLTGLQIPKREGQFF | TGTGCCAGCAGTTTGACAGGCCTCCAAATACCCAAGAGAGAAGGGCAGTTCTTC
. | TRBJ2-1 | . | TRBV5-4 | CASSLTTSSYNEQFF | TGTGCCAGCAGCTTGACTACGAGCTCCTACAATGAGCAGTTCTTC
. | TRBJ2-2 | . | TRBV20-1 | CSATVTGELFF | TGCAGTGCGACAGTCACCGGGGAGCTGTTTTTT
. | TRBJ2-1 | . | TRBV7-9 | CASSPPGDAYNEQFF | TGTGCCAGCAGCCCTCCAGGGGACGCCTACAATGAGCAGTTCTTC
. | TRBJ1-1 | . | TRBV29-1 | CSVGGRLTEAFF | TGCAGCGTTGGGGGGAGGTTGACTGAAGCTTTCTTT
. | TRBJ1-5 | TRBD1 | TRBV6-5 | CASRGQLNQPQHF | TGTGCCAGCAGGGGACAGCTTAATCAGCCCCAGCATTTT
. | TRBJ1-6 | TRBD1 | TRBV5-1 | CASSLDRGFMLTPLHF | TGCGCCAGCAGCTTGGACAGGGGATTTATGTTGACACCCCTCCACTTT
. | TRBJ1-1 | . | TRBV4-1 | CASSQASILAEWNTEAFF | TGCGCCAGCAGCCAAGCCAGCATATTAGCTGAGTGGAACACTGAAGCTTTCTTT
once | TRBJ2-7 | . | TRBV2 | CASTDRGEQYF | TGTGCCAGCACCGATCGGGGGGAGCAGTACTTC
. | TRBJ2-1 | TRBD2 | TRBV19 | CASRPGTRLLEQFF | TGTGCCAGTAGGCCCGGGACTAGATTACTTGAGCAGTTCTTC
. | TRBJ1-4 | TRBD1 | TRBV5-1 | CASSLVSGGAEKLFF | TGCGCCAGCAGCTTGGTTTCAGGGGGCGCTGAAAAACTGTTTTTT
. | TRBJ1-2 | TRBD1 | TRBV6-5 | CASRAGTGGAWGYTF | TGTGCCAGCAGAGCCGGGACAGGGGGCGCTTGGGGCTACACCTTC
. | TRBJ2-3 | TRBD1 | TRBV2 | CASSRDRRSTDTQYF | TGTGCCAGCAGCCGGGACAGGCGGAGCACAGATACGCAGTATTTT
. | TRBJ1-1 | . | TRBV30 | CAWSVNGYDTEAFF | TGTGCCTGGAGTGTAAACGGGTATGACACTGAAGCTTTCTTT
. | TRBJ1-2 | TRBD1 | TRBV6-5 | CASSLDRATYGYTF | TGTGCCAGCAGTCTCGACAGGGCTACGTATGGCTACACCTTC
. | TRBJ2-2 | . | TRBV11-3 | CASSLGQRGAKTGELFF | TGTGCCAGCAGCTTAGGTCAAAGGGGCGCGAAAACCGGGGAGCTGTTTTTT
. | TRBJ2-3 | . | TRBV5-1 | CASSLAGYVDTQYF | TGCGCCAGCAGCTTGGCCGGGTACGTAGATACGCAGTATTTT
few | TRBJ2-2 | TRBD1 | TRBV5-1 | CASSLAQGPGELFF | TGCGCCAGCAGCTTGGCACAGGGGCCCGGGGAGCTGTTTTTT
. | TRBJ2-4 | TRBD2 | TRBV19 | CASSPLDREGLAGVVAKNIQYF | TGTGCCAGTAGTCCCTTGGACAGGGAGGGACTAGCGGGAGTAGTGGCCAAAAACATTCAGTACTTC
. | TRBJ1-2 | . | TRBV6-2/TRBV6-3 | CASSLGGVYGYTF | TGTGCCAGCAGCCTCGGCGGGGTCTATGGCTACACCTTC
. | TRBJ2-7 | . | TRBV5-4 | CASSFPGAYEQYF | TGTGCCAGCAGCTTCCCGGGGGCCTACGAGCAGTACTTC
. | TRBJ1-4 | . | TRBV6-5 | CASNWVDGEKLFF | TGTGCCAGCAATTGGGTAGACGGGGAAAAACTGTTTTTT
. | TRBJ1-5 | . | TRBV19 | CASSPQGDGPQHF | TGTGCCAGTAGTCCACAGGGAGATGGACCCCAGCATTTT
. | TRBJ1-3 | . | TRBV30 | CAWTSSGNTIYF | TGTGCCTGGACCAGCTCTGGAAACACCATATATTTT
few | TRBJ2-1 | . | TRBV7-2 | CASSPRILAPYNEQFF | TGTGCCAGCAGCCCGCGGATCCTAGCGCCGTACAATGAGCAGTTCTTC
once | TRBJ2-5 | . | TRBV3-1/TRBV3-2 | CASSSPGQETQYF | TGTGCCAGCAGCTCACCGGGTCAAGAGACCCAGTACTTC
. | TRBJ2-1 | TRBD1 | TRBV11-1 | CASSARDRDHEQFF | TGTGCCAGCAGCGCCCGGGACAGGGACCATGAGCAGTTCTTC
. | TRBJ2-5 | TRBD1 | TRBV3-1/TRBV3-2 | CASSQATGQDPGKENF | TGTGCCAGCAGCCAAGCAACGGGACAGGACCCGGGTAAGGAGAACTTC
. | TRBJ1-2 | . | TRBV7-9 | CASSFAQGSGYTF | TGTGCCAGCAGCTTTGCGCAGGGGTCTGGCTACACCTTC
. | TRBJ2-4 | . | TRBV29-1 | CSVEDLYSQGFDIQYF | TGCAGCGTTGAAGATCTTTATAGCCAGGGTTTTGACATTCAGTACTTC
. | TRBJ2-3 | TRBD2 | TRBV7-2 | CASSFPLAGTDTQYF | TGTGCCAGCAGCTTCCCACTAGCGGGGACAGATACGCAGTATTTT
. | TRBJ2-1 | TRBD2 | TRBV27 | CASSLRLAGGLHEQFF | TGTGCCAGCAGTCTGCGACTAGCGGGGGGGCTCCATGAGCAGTTCTTC
. | TRBJ2-2 | . | TRBV29-1 | CSVYGLPNTGELFF | TGCAGCGTCTATGGACTACCGAACACCGGGGAGCTGTTTTTT
. | TRBJ2-7 | TRBD2 | TRBV5-4 | CASSFPQTSGSYEQYF | TGTGCCAGCAGCTTTCCGCAGACTAGCGGGAGCTACGAGCAGTACTTC
. | TRBJ2-2 | TRBD2 | TRBV10-1 | CASSSTSGRPGELFF | TGCGCCAGCAGTTCTACTAGCGGGAGACCCGGGGAGCTGTTTTTT
. | TRBJ2-5 | TRBD2 | TRBV6-5 | CASKPGLDRETQYF | TGTGCCAGCAAACCGGGACTAGATCGGGAGACCCAGTACTTC
few | TRBJ1-5 | TRBD1 | TRBV19 | CASGTEEQTNQPQHF | TGTGCCAGCGGGACAGAAGAACAAACCAATCAGCCCCAGCATTTT
. | TRBJ1-6 | TRBD1 | TRBV9 | CASSADRGRYSPLHF | TGTGCCAGCAGCGCCGACAGGGGGCGATACTCACCCCTCCACTTT
. | TRBJ2-2 | TRBD1 | TRBV19 | CASSVTGTGGSPASGELFF | TGTGCCAGTAGTGTAACCGGGACAGGGGGCTCCCCGGCGTCCGGGGAGCTGTTTTTT
. | TRBJ1-6 | TRBD1 | TRBV6-5 | CASRTPGQGTSPLHF | TGTGCCAGCAGGACGCCGGGACAGGGGACTTCACCCCTCCACTTT
once | TRBJ1-5 | . | TRBV2 | CASKEQAISNQPQHF | TGTGCCAGCAAGGAACAGGCAATTAGCAATCAGCCCCAGCATTTT
. | TRBJ1-5 | . | TRBV5-1 | CASSLWAGGNQPQHF | TGCGCCAGCAGCTTGTGGGCGGGCGGCAATCAGCCCCAGCATTTT
few | TRBJ2-7 | . | TRBV3-1/TRBV3-2 | CASSGTPSYEQYF | TGTGCCAGCAGCGGGACTCCGTCCTACGAGCAGTACTTC
. | TRBJ2-5 | TRBD2 | TRBV4-2 | CASSPTAGVGETQYF | TGTGCCAGCAGCCCCACGGCGGGGGTTGGGGAGACCCAGTACTTC
. | TRBJ1-2 | . | TRBV4-1 | CASSPSNGEGYTF | TGCGCCAGCAGCCCCTCCAATGGGGAGGGCTACACCTTC